These 8 T cell receptor beta chains were sequenced from one sample in a study of vaccination effects on CD4 cells after COVID-19. Isolating CD4+ T cells followed less than 12 days of culture. BNT162b2 vaccine or mRNA-1273 vaccine was given to participants in two doses. Libraries were prepared by immunoSEQ multiplex PCR; TCRdb keeps only in-frame clonotypes and omits some of them. Of tens of thousands of clones detected, around two thirds appear once; the ten largest clones hold 6.5% to 8.5%. These receptors have no known antigen. Sequenced here: CD4+ T cells from PBMCs cultured without peptide, sampled after COVID-19 vaccination. These receptors all come from a human donor who received a COVID-19 vaccine.

This clone was found a few times. The chain has TRBV3-1 (or the pseudogene TRBV3-2) and TRBJ2-3; the match to TRBD2 covers 7 bases. The CDR3 runs 13 residues. Losses at the gene ends were 3 bases for V and 8 bases for J; bases not matched to a gene: 5. Germline assignment: CDR1 LGHDT and CDR2 YNNKEL (reference sequence). CDR3 DNA sequence: TGTGCCAGCAGCCAGACGGTAGCGGGTACGCAGTATTTT. As protein: CASSQTVAGTQYF.

The sample holds one count of this clone. The rearrangement uses TRBV10-3 and TRBJ1-4; D ambiguous. CDR3 length equals 14 residues. The V and J ends lost 4 bases and 8 bases respectively, with 14 bases between them. Germline assignment: CDR1 ENHRY and CDR2 SYGVKD. CDR3 loop: CAISGQPVWEKLFF. CDR3 coding DNA: TGTGCCATCAGTGGACAACCCGTATGGGAAAAACTGTTTTTT.

The chain uses TRBV6-2 or TRBV6-3 and TRBJ1-2; D perhaps matches TRBD1 (6 bases). Between the trimmed V and J ends, which lost 2 bases and 8 bases, there was a span of 15 bases. Germline CDR1 and CDR2: MNHEY and SVGEGT. The CDR3 runs 14 residues. The CDR3 loop is CASSYPNRVGGYTF. DNA for the CDR3: TGTGCCAGCAGTTACCCCAACAGGGTTGGGGGCTACACCTTC.

A few counts support this clone. The chain's CDR3 is CASRVKGGPNSPLHF. The CDR3 DNA reads as TGTGCCAGCAGGGTGAAGGGGGGACCTAATTCACCCCTCCACTTT. The rearrangement uses TRBV5-4 and TRBJ1-6, with D possibly TRBD1 on 6 matching bases. Looked up from germline, CDR1 is SGHNT and CDR2 is YYREEE (reference sequence). The length of the CDR3 is 15 residues. V lost 5 bases, J lost 6 bases, and 15 bases lay in between.

This clone has only a few counts. The V call is TRBV25-1, the J call TRBJ2-5; TRBD1 aligns across 7 bases. The CDR3 spans 17 residues. J gave up 5 bases and V 6 bases, and 18 bases lay outside the gene matches. Germline loops: CDR1 MGHDK, CDR2 SYGVNS. CDR3 sequence (DNA): TGTGCCAGCAGCGGGAACAGGGGCCGCTACATAGGGGAGACCCAGTACTTC. It yields the protein CASSGNRGRYIGETQYF.

This clone was recorded a few times. V and J are TRBV24-1 and TRBJ2-7, with D possibly TRBD2 on 5 matching bases. Germline lookup yields CDR1 KGHDR and CDR2 SFDVKD. This CDR3 has 19 residues. Trimming left V 3 bases short and J 4 bases short, with 27 bases between. The CDR3 is CATSDPPITSFSIGYEQYF. For the CDR3, the DNA is TGTGCCACCAGTGATCCACCGATCACTAGTTTTTCTATCGGTTACGAGCAGTACTTC.

J is TRBJ2-1 and V is TRBV3-1 (or the pseudogene TRBV3-2); either TRBD1 or TRBD2 may fit D (5 bases each). Trimming removed 5 bases from V and 0 bases from J, with 14 bases in between. The germline V gene has CDR1 LGHDT and CDR2 YNNKEL (reference sequence). The CDR3 contains 16 residues. The CDR3 protein is CASSKWDGGSYNEQFF. The CDR3 nucleotides read TGTGCCAGCAGCAAATGGGACGGTGGCTCCTACAATGAGCAGTTCTTC.

This chain uses TRBV7-2 with TRBJ1-6, with 8 bases lining up with TRBD1. CDR3 length: 16 residues. Losses at the gene ends were 5 bases for V and 10 bases for J; bases not matched to a gene: 13. The germline CDR1 and CDR2 sequences are SGHTA and FQGNSA. The chain's CDR3 is CASSPQLDRGGSPLHF. For the CDR3, the DNA is TGTGCCAGCAGCCCACAACTTGACAGGGGCGGATCACCCCTCCACTTT.